The entry below gives a single TCR beta chain sequence along with its context. Using immunoSEQ multiplex PCR, the repertoire was profiled, and TCRdb retains in-frame clones only, with some absent. The data hold roughly 190,000 clones, with about 70% observed a single time. The sample is drawn from a study of blood T cell repertoires in COVID-19. Study background: Sources were T cells, B-cell-depleted T cells, or PBMCs; the material itself was cDNA or gDNA.

Germline-derived CDR1 and CDR2 are MNHEY and SVGAGI. The ends were cut back, 6 bases at V and 0 bases at J, with 8 bases in the middle. The CDR3 is 13 amino acids. Sequencing was performed on peripheral blood. The genes are TRBV6-5 and TRBJ2-5, with D possibly being TRBD1 (5 bases). The source is a woman aged 45-65 years with active or convalescent COVID-19. CDR3 nucleotides: TGTGCCAGCAGCCGACAGTACCAAGAGACCCAGTACTTC. Translating it yields CASSRQYQETQYF.